This T cell receptor beta chain came from a study of T cell responses to AZD1222 COVID-19 vaccine. Broader study findings: Just six or seven AZD1222 recipients tested seropositive at baseline. Donors in the cohort were predominantly white British and more often female, and clonal diversity was possibly underestimated.

The germline V gene encodes CDR1 MDHEN and CDR2 SYDVKM. V shed 2 bases and J shed 2 bases, with 3 bases lying between them. The CDR3 totals 12 residues. The data were produced by immunoSEQ multiplex PCR, yet TCRdb's version contains in-frame clones alone and is incomplete. The data contain 90,000 to 150,000 clones, about 85% of them singletons. With regard to this clone: The antigen remains undetermined.

This TCR was recovered from an adult in good health. V and J are TRBV28 and TRBJ1-1; no definite D call. This specimen consisted of peripheral blood, obtained on day 0 of AZD1222 vaccination. The CDR3 is CASSLGNTEAFF. DNA of the CDR3: TGTGCCAGCAGTTTAGGAAACACTGAAGCTTTCTTT. The whole variable domain, filled in from reference TRBV28 and TRBJ1-1, reads DVKVTQSSRYLVKRTGEKVFLECVQDMDHENMFWYRQDPGLGLRLIYFSYDVKMKEKGDIPEGYSVSREKKERFSLILESASTNQTSMYLCASSLGNTEAFFGQGTRLTVV.